Listed below are T cell receptor beta chains from one sample, sequenced in a study of T-cell reconstitution after alpha-beta-depleted transplantation in children. Using its own MiXCR run on the PCR reads, TCRdb lists one record per CDR3 protein. Of 640,000 or so distinct CDR3 sequences listed, approximately 17% are singletons. This material consisted of PBMCs from the stem cell graft donor, taken from the stem cell graft. These receptors came from a human donor who donated a stem cell graft to a child with acute myeloid leukemia. Each CDR3 is given with its conserved first and last residue. The D gene is left open where the match is weak. Only part of the rows carry a size: once, few, many, or a class if the clone is expanded.

v_gene	len	j_gene	abundance	d_gene	CDR3nt	CDR3aa
TRBV20-1	15	TRBJ2-1	many	TRBD2	TGCAGTGCTAGAGATCCCTTGGCGGGGGGCAATGAGCAGTTCTTC	CSARDPLAGGNEQFF
TRBV7-2	12	TRBJ2-1	few	.	TGTGCCAGCAGCTTAGTGGGCCATGAGCAGTTCTTC	CASSLVGHEQFF
TRBV19	15	TRBJ2-7	.	TRBD2	TGTGCCAGTAGTGCTAGCGGGGGACTCTCCTACGAGCAGTACTTC	CASSASGGLSYEQYF
TRBV5-1	15	TRBJ2-6	.	.	TGCGCCAGCAAATTGAGTCTGACTGGGGCCAACGTCCTGACTTTC	CASKLSLTGANVLTF
TRBV20-1	13	TRBJ2-3	many	.	TGCAGTGCTAGATCGCTAGTTAGAGATACGCAGTATTTT	CSARSLVRDTQYF
TRBV7-2	12	TRBJ2-1	many	.	TGTGCCAGCAGCTTTGCCCATAATGAGCAGTTCTTC	CASSFAHNEQFF
TRBV12-3/TRBV12-4	15	TRBJ2-2	.	.	.	CASSFSPFGAGELFF
TRBV6-2/TRBV6-3	19	TRBJ2-7	.	TRBD1	TGTGCCAGCAGTTACTCGAGGACAGGGGGCAAGTGGAGCTCCTACGAGCAGTACTTC	CASSYSRTGGKWSSYEQYF
TRBV12-3/TRBV12-4	16	TRBJ2-7	.	TRBD1	TGTGCCAGCAGTTCACCCGGGACAGGCAGCTCCTACGAGCAGTACTTC	CASSSPGTGSSYEQYF
TRBV5-1	15	TRBJ1-1	.	TRBD1	TGCGCCAGCAGCGCCGGACAGGATATGAACACTGAAGCTTTCTTT	CASSAGQDMNTEAFF
TRBV7-9	13	TRBJ1-5	.	.	TGTGCCAGCAGCTTACCCTCCGGGCAGCCCCAGCATTTT	CASSLPSGQPQHF
TRBV7-2	14	TRBJ2-6	many	.	TGTGCCAGCAGCTGGGGATCAGGGGCCAACGTCCTGACTTTC	CASSWGSGANVLTF
TRBV6-2/TRBV6-3	13	TRBJ2-1	few	TRBD2	TGTGCCAGCAGTTGGGAGGGATACAATGAGCAGTTCTTC	CASSWEGYNEQFF
TRBV13	16	TRBJ1-3	few	.	TGTGCCAGCAGCTTAGGCTGGGGGGGCTCTGGAAACACCATATATTTT	CASSLGWGGSGNTIYF
TRBV5-1	13	TRBJ2-4	few	.	TGCGCCAGCAGCTATCGGACACCTGACATTCAGTACTTC	CASSYRTPDIQYF
TRBV5-1	14	TRBJ2-1	.	.	TGCGCCAGCAGCTTACGGGGAGACTACAATGAGCAGTTCTTC	CASSLRGDYNEQFF
TRBV20-1	13	TRBJ1-2	few	.	TGCAGTGCTAGAGTCTCAGGGGTTGCGGGCTACACCTTC	CSARVSGVAGYTF
TRBV5-1	15	TRBJ1-6	few	TRBD1	TGCGCCAGCAGCTCAGAACAGGGGCGACGTTCACCCCTCCACTTT	CASSSEQGRRSPLHF
TRBV5-1	15	TRBJ1-3	.	.	TGCGCCAGCAGCTTGGAAGGGACTACTGGAAACACCATATATTTT	CASSLEGTTGNTIYF
TRBV20-1	15	TRBJ2-1	many	TRBD2	TGCAGTGAGAGACTTTTAGCGGGGGGGCCGAATGAGCAGTTCTTC	CSERLLAGGPNEQFF
TRBV7-2	13	TRBJ2-3	many	TRBD1	TGTGCCAGCAGCAGACAGGGGACAGATACGCAGTATTTT	CASSRQGTDTQYF
TRBV12-3/TRBV12-4	13	TRBJ1-1	few	.	TGTGCCAGCAGTCCCCCCAGGTCGGGTGAAGCTTTCTTT	CASSPPRSGEAFF
TRBV20-1	12	TRBJ1-2	many	.	TGCAGTGCTATCCCCCTGGAAAAGGGCTACACCTTC	CSAIPLEKGYTF
TRBV15	14	TRBJ2-6	.	.	TGTGCCACCAGCAGGGGATCTGGGGCCAACGTCCTGACTTTC	CATSRGSGANVLTF
TRBV5-1	14	TRBJ2-1	many	TRBD1	TGCGCCAGCAGCTCACAGGGGCCCTACAATGAGCAGTTCTTC	CASSSQGPYNEQFF
TRBV11-1	15	TRBJ2-4	few	.	TGTGCCAGCAGCTTAGACTCGCGGATAAAAAACATTCAGTACTTC	CASSLDSRIKNIQYF
TRBV13	15	TRBJ2-5	.	TRBD1	TGTGCCAGCAGACCGGAATCAGGGGGCCGAGAGACCCAGTACTTC	CASRPESGGRETQYF
TRBV20-1	15	TRBJ1-2	many	TRBD1	TGCAGTGCTAGACGCGTAACAGGGGTGATGGACGGCTACACCTTC	CSARRVTGVMDGYTF
TRBV7-9	16	TRBJ1-2	.	TRBD1	TGTGCCAGCAGCTTAAAAGGACAGGCGTCTAACTATGGCTACACCTTC	CASSLKGQASNYGYTF